A selection of T cell receptor beta chains follows, all from one sample in a study of shared clonotypes between healthy human individuals. The table came from immunoSEQ multiplex PCR; TCRdb's copy has only in-frame clones and leaves some out. The sample yields millions of clones, less than 95% seen once. Sequenced material: naive CD8+ T cells sorted from blood. The receptors originated from a young man in good health. The CDR3 runs from the conserved cysteine through the conserved F or W.

TRBV7-6,CASSLSREDEKLFF
TRBV27,CASGQGLNTEAFF
TRBV6-6,CASSDLTGNEQYF
TRBV10-2,CASSDAGGRETQYF
TRBV18,CASSPPGAGYGYTF
TRBV28,CASSSQGGSYEQYF
TRBV7-9,CASNFRDTSDTQYF
TRBV4-1,CASSQPGLTTDTQYF
TRBV6-1,CASSEWVRGVSTDTQYF
TRBV29-1,CSTLDSLYEQYF
TRBV10-3,CAISESEIYGYTF
TRBV5-4,CASSGIGAGDTGELFF
TRBV13,CASSLGGVETQYF
TRBV5-1,CASSLQREGWHEQFF
TRBV5-1,CASSLGGVLNSPLHF
TRBV6-5,CASSYGTGSGEQFF
TRBV9,CASSPGTSGYEQYF
TRBV28,CASSPRGRTDTQYF
TRBV4-1,CASSQDASGGAYEQYF
TRBV9,CASSVVAGETTDTQYF
TRBV11-2,CASSPGQGRWEQETQYF
TRBV9,CASSVGGGLSYEQYF
TRBV7-3,CASSTSSGGYNEQFF
TRBV10-3,CAISEFWREGVSTDTQYF
TRBV25-1,CASSEVGAEGGGDYGYTF
TRBV27,CASSLEGGSYEQYF
TRBV5-5,CASSWKSDEQYF
TRBV14,CASSPYSGTGYYEQYF
TRBV27,CASAPEVKGAGELFF
TRBV4-1,CASSQVGAWETQYF
TRBV29-1,CSPQLGPETQYF
TRBV15,CATSRVGQSNQPQHF
TRBV11-2,CASSLVGTGADTQYF
TRBV6-5,CASTVRDSPSYEQYF
TRBV13,CASSPFPGALRVMNTEAFF
TRBV28,CASSFNLYEQYF
TRBV28,CASSFGTVYEQYF
TRBV27,CASSLTGGPQYF
TRBV7-2,CASSFWGSNQPQHF
TRBV30,CAWVMDSYYTF
TRBV5-1,CASSLQGYEQYF
TRBV5-8,CASSFKNQETQYF
TRBV6-6,CASSYIPGLDTQYF
TRBV4-1,CASSQDPFPGDEAFF
TRBV27,CASSLSRGVSTDTQYF
TRBV11-2,CASSTGTIYEQYF
TRBV5-6,CASSLAPTGELFF